Listed below are T cell receptor beta chains from one sample, sequenced in a study of naive and memory T cell subsets. TCRdb processed the UMI-ligation and nested PCR reads anew with MiXCR; each CDR3 protein has one entry. The sample shows tens of thousands of distinct CDR3 sequences, 11% of them seen only once. Sequenced here: skin, sampled from a tuberculin skin test site. Receptors originate from an adult in good health. The CDR3 runs from the conserved cysteine through the conserved F or W. The D gene is left open where the match is weak. Size is omitted from some rows. Given values are once, few, many or a class for expanded clones.

CASREGLAEGGTQYF	TGTGCCAGCAGGGAGGGACTAGCGGAAGGTGGGACCCAGTACTTC	many	TRBJ2-5	TRBV12-3/TRBV12-4	TRBD2
CSVDGGNTEAFF	TGCAGCGTTGATGGGGGGAACACTGAAGCTTTCTTT	many	TRBJ1-1	TRBV29-1	NA
CSASEGTHNEQFF	TGCAGTGCTAGTGAGGGAACCCACAATGAGCAGTTCTTC	medium-sized	TRBJ2-1	TRBV20-1	NA
CASSFDDRFQKTENF	TGTGCCAGCAGCTTTGACGACCGGTTCCAGAAGACAGAGAACTTC	many	TRBJ1-2	TRBV12-1	NA
CASSSDRGQETQYF	TGTGCCAGCAGCTCAGACAGAGGCCAAGAGACCCAGTACTTC	few	TRBJ2-5	TRBV7-3	NA
CASRKTSYTEAFF	TGTGCCAGCAGGAAGACATCTTACACTGAAGCTTTCTTT	many	TRBJ1-1	TRBV28	NA
CASSSRTSGEDNEQFF	TGTGCCAGCAGCTCCAGGACTAGCGGGGAGGACAATGAGCAGTTCTTC	medium-sized	TRBJ2-1	TRBV7-9	TRBD2
CASSQAIGGASDSYEQYF	TGTGCCAGCAGCCAAGCGATAGGGGGCGCCTCGGACTCCTACGAGCAGTACTTC	many	TRBJ2-7	TRBV3-1	TRBD1
CSVGGQTMNTEAFF	TGCAGCGTGGGGGGACAGACAATGAACACTGAAGCTTTCTTT	many	TRBJ1-1	TRBV29-1	TRBD1
CASSAPGLSSYEQYF	TGTGCCAGCTCAGCTCCGGGACTGAGCTCCTACGAGCAGTACTTC	NA	TRBJ2-7	TRBV18	NA
CASSGGQRNQPQHF	TGTGCCAGCAGCGGGGGACAGCGTAATCAGCCCCAGCATTTT	NA	TRBJ1-5	TRBV11-2	TRBD1
CASSSGQNTGELFF	TGTGCCAGCTCATCGGGACAGAACACCGGGGAGCTGTTTTTT	NA	TRBJ2-2	TRBV18	NA
CAWSLRVREQFF	TGTGCCTGGAGTCTCCGAGTTCGTGAGCAGTTCTTC	few	TRBJ2-1	TRBV30	NA
CSARDGGGHEKLFF	TGCAGTGCTAGAGATGGCGGGGGGCATGAAAAACTGTTTTTT	many	TRBJ1-4	TRBV20-1	NA
CAISEPSSGANVLTF	TGTGCCATCAGTGAACCCAGTTCTGGGGCCAACGTCCTGACTTTC	many	TRBJ2-6	TRBV10-3	NA
CATSARGHNQPQHF	TGTGCCACCAGTGCCAGAGGGCACAATCAACCCCAGCATTTT	many	TRBJ1-5	TRBV24-1	NA
CSVGLAGADNEQFF	TGCAGCGTTGGACTAGCGGGAGCGGACAATGAGCAGTTCTTC	few	TRBJ2-1	TRBV29-1	TRBD2
CASSLGGVTDTQYF	TGTGCCAGCAGCTTGGGAGGAGTCACAGATACGCAGTATTTT	many	TRBJ2-3	TRBV5-5	NA
CASSYLAGTNTGELFF	TGCGCCAGCAGCTACCTAGCGGGAACGAACACCGGGGAGCTGTTTTTT	NA	TRBJ2-2	TRBV5-1	TRBD2
CASSLGLAGNEQFF	TGTGCCAGCAGCCTGGGACTAGCCGGCAATGAGCAGTTCTTC	many	TRBJ2-1	TRBV3-1	TRBD2
CASSLDLGAAEAFF	TGTGCCAGCAGCTTGGATCTGGGGGCAGCTGAAGCTTTCTTT	NA	TRBJ1-1	TRBV5-6	NA
CASSYGGPTDTQYF	TGTGCCAGCAGTTACGGGGGGCCCACAGATACGCAGTATTTT	many	TRBJ2-3	TRBV6-2/TRBV6-3	NA
CSVVRAGAETQYF	TGCAGCGTTGTAAGAGCGGGGGCAGAGACCCAGTACTTC	NA	TRBJ2-5	TRBV29-1	TRBD2
CASSLSVTYEQYF	TGTGCCAGCAGTTTATCTGTAACCTACGAGCAGTACTTC	few	TRBJ2-7	TRBV27	NA
CASSLRTSGSNTGELFF	TGTGCCAGCAGTTTAAGGACTAGCGGGTCCAACACCGGGGAGCTGTTTTTT	NA	TRBJ2-2	TRBV28	TRBD2
CSARDFGGRNQPQHF	TGCAGTGCTAGAGATTTTGGGGGGCGCAATCAGCCCCAGCATTTT	many	TRBJ1-5	TRBV20-1	NA
CASSGTGTGGVSNPGELFF	TGTGCCAGCAGCGGGACCGGGACAGGGGGCGTGAGTAATCCCGGGGAGCTGTTTTTT	many	TRBJ2-2	TRBV5-6	TRBD1
CSFEQGESSYEQYF	TGCAGTTTTGAACAGGGGGAAAGCTCCTACGAGCAGTACTTC	few	TRBJ2-7	TRBV20-1	TRBD1
CSARLAEGNLQETQYF	TGCAGTGCTAGATTGGCAGAGGGGAATCTGCAAGAGACCCAGTACTTC	few	TRBJ2-5	TRBV20-1	NA
CSVGSGETQYF	TGCAGCGTTGGGTCCGGCGAGACCCAGTACTTC	few	TRBJ2-5	TRBV29-1	NA
CASSIHRVNEQFF	TGTGCCAGCAGCATACACAGGGTTAATGAGCAGTTCTTC	many	TRBJ2-1	TRBV5-6	NA
CASSTPWISYSGYTF	TGCGCCAGCAGTACCCCCTGGATCTCCTATTCTGGCTACACCTTC	once	TRBJ1-2	TRBV4-1	NA
CASSLDRGPANYEQYF	TGCGCCAGCAGCCTGGACAGGGGGCCCGCAAACTACGAGCAGTACTTC	NA	TRBJ2-7	TRBV5-1	TRBD1
CASRVSFVNTEAFF	TGTGCCAGCAGGGTATCGTTTGTGAACACTGAAGCTTTCTTT	NA	TRBJ1-1	TRBV12-3/TRBV12-4	NA
CASSLVLESDTEAFF	TGTGCCAGCAGCTTAGTGTTGGAAAGCGACACTGAAGCTTTCTTT	many	TRBJ1-1	TRBV7-9	NA
CASSPSGELLANEKLFF	TGCGCCAGCAGCCCTTCGGGAGAACTTTTGGCTAATGAAAAACTGTTTTTT	NA	TRBJ1-4	TRBV5-1	NA
CASSLTLPGELFF	TGTGCCAGCAGTTTAACCCTCCCCGGGGAGCTGTTTTTT	NA	TRBJ2-2	TRBV12-3/TRBV12-4	NA
CASSLGSGYSYNEQFF	TGTGCCAGCAGCTTAGGGTCGGGCTACTCCTACAATGAGCAGTTCTTC	many	TRBJ2-1	TRBV7-2	NA
CAISPGTGNNEQFF	TGTGCCATCAGTCCCGGGACAGGGAACAATGAGCAGTTCTTC	many	TRBJ2-1	TRBV10-3	TRBD1
CSASGQLGLSTEAFF	TGCAGTGCTAGTGGTCAACTGGGGTTAAGCACTGAAGCTTTCTTT	many	TRBJ1-1	TRBV20-1	NA
CSARQGGFNEQFF	TGCAGCGCTCGACAGGGTGGGTTCAATGAGCAGTTCTTC	medium-sized	TRBJ2-1	TRBV29-1	TRBD1
CASSPYPRPNTGELFF	TGTGCCAGCAGCCCATACCCAAGACCTAACACCGGGGAGCTGTTTTTT	large	TRBJ2-2	TRBV7-8	NA
CSASGGQGSNQPQHF	TGCAGTGCTAGTGGGGGACAGGGGAGCAATCAGCCCCAGCATTTT	NA	TRBJ1-5	TRBV20-1	TRBD1
CASSEALGQGKGIEYF	TGTGCCAGCAGTGAAGCTCTAGGACAGGGAAAGGGGATTGAGTACTTC	NA	TRBJ2-4	TRBV6-1	TRBD1
CASSELAGATDTQYF	TGTGCCAGCAGTGAACTAGCGGGGGCCACAGATACGCAGTATTTT	NA	TRBJ2-3	TRBV6-1	TRBD2
CSAKVGDSGNTIYF	TGCAGTGCTAAAGTCGGCGACTCTGGAAACACCATATATTTT	many	TRBJ1-3	TRBV20-1	NA
CASSSTVTGGTGNTIYF	TGTGCCAGCAGCTCCACAGTAACAGGGGGAACTGGAAACACCATATATTTT	few	TRBJ1-3	TRBV7-9	TRBD1
CASSQGWQGDLSPLHF	TGTGCCAGCAGCCAAGGGTGGCAGGGGGACCTTTCACCCCTCCACTTT	once	TRBJ1-6	TRBV3-1	TRBD1
CASRRGLAVGELFF	TGTGCCAGCAGACGGGGACTAGCGGTCGGGGAGCTGTTTTTT	many	TRBJ2-2	TRBV28	TRBD2
CASSPGNTEAFF	TGTGCCAGCAGCCCTGGGAACACTGAAGCTTTCTTT	many	TRBJ1-1	TRBV9	NA
CASRLRDSWVSGANVLTF	TGCGCCAGTCGTCTCCGGGACAGTTGGGTTTCTGGGGCCAACGTCCTGACTTTC	many	TRBJ2-6	TRBV10-1	TRBD1
CASSYPPGLRTDTQYF	TGTGCCAGCAGTTATCCCCCGGGACTTCGCACAGATACGCAGTATTTT	many	TRBJ2-3	TRBV6-2/TRBV6-3	NA
CASSGAYEQYF	TGTGCCAGCAGTGGAGCCTACGAGCAGTACTTC	NA	TRBJ2-7	TRBV25-1	NA
CASSYTVLRSNEKLFF	TGTGCCAGCAGTTACACAGTGCTCCGGTCTAATGAAAAACTGTTTTTT	NA	TRBJ1-4	TRBV6-6	NA
CASSSTTQVKTDTQYF	TGTGCCAGCAGCTCAACGACTCAAGTCAAAACAGATACGCAGTATTTT	medium-sized	TRBJ2-3	TRBV6-5	NA
CASSLYAGTGSNEQFF	TGTGCCAGCAGCTTGTATGCGGGGACAGGGTCTAATGAGCAGTTCTTC	medium-sized	TRBJ2-1	TRBV5-5	TRBD1
CSARAVTSPSTDTQYF	TGCAGTGCTAGGGCCGTGACTAGCCCTAGCACAGATACGCAGTATTTT	many	TRBJ2-3	TRBV20-1	TRBD2
CSVRTLTNNNEQFF	TGCAGCGTTCGGACCTTAACGAACAACAATGAGCAGTTCTTC	medium-sized	TRBJ2-1	TRBV29-1	NA
CASSSPGHTSYEQYF	TGTGCCAGCAGTTCCCCGGGACATACGTCCTACGAGCAGTACTTC	once	TRBJ2-7	TRBV2	NA
CASLRAAAGASGNTIYF	TGTGCCAGCCTCAGGGCGGCCGCAGGAGCTTCTGGAAACACCATATATTTT	NA	TRBJ1-3	TRBV7-9	NA